One and the same sample provided the 11 T cell receptor beta chains below, sequenced in a study of blood T cell repertoires in COVID-19. The protocol was immunoSEQ multiplex PCR, while the TCRdb copy is restricted to in-frame clones and leaves out a portion. The data contain 150,000 or so clones, roughly nine tenths of them seen just once; the ten biggest clones take up 13%. Sequences were obtained from peripheral blood. The receptors were sampled from a man between 18 and 35 years old with COVID-19, enrolled during active disease.

The chain joins TRBV11-2 to TRBJ1-1; 8 bases map to TRBD1. The CDR3 is 15 amino acids. V dropped 2 bases and J dropped 4; count of bases not matched to a gene: 6. In germline, CDR1 is SGHAT, CDR2 FQNNGV. The CDR3 sequence: CASSLTRQGFTEAFF. The CDR3 nucleotides read TGTGCCAGCAGCTTAACGCGACAGGGGTTCACTGAAGCTTTCTTT.

V is TRBV28 and J is TRBJ1-3, with 8 nucleotides matching TRBD1. The CDR3 runs 17 residues. Germline V lookup: CDR1 MDHEN, CDR2 SYDVKM. Germline trimming cut 5 bases from V and 3 bases from J; bases unmatched to any gene: 12. The CDR3 DNA reads TGTGCCAGCAGTCCCCCTGGACAGGGCGGACGTGGAAACACCATATATTTT. Its protein is CASSPPGQGGRGNTIYF.

J is TRBJ1-2 and V is TRBV28; TRBD1 might be the D (6 bases). V lost 3 bases and J lost 7, with 9 bases in between. CDR1 MDHEN and CDR2 SYDVKM come from the germline V gene. This CDR3 has 12 amino acids. The CDR3 is CASSFRGGGYTF. In DNA, the CDR3 is TGTGCCAGCAGTTTCAGGGGTGGTGGCTACACCTTC.

CDR3 DNA sequence: TGTGCCAGTAGTTCCCCCCTTAGAGGGGGCTACACCTTC. The encoded protein is CASSSPLRGGYTF. V gene TRBV19 combines with J gene TRBJ1-2; D is unresolved. Germline V gene sequence: CDR1 LNHDA, CDR2 SQIVND (reference sequence). The V gene lost 5 bases and the J gene lost 8 bases, with 15 bases spanning the gap. This CDR3 region has 13 residues.

This sequence joins TRBV5-8 and TRBJ2-3; D perhaps matches TRBD2 (6 bases). The CDR3 has 16 amino acids. V was shortened by 4 bases and J by 2 bases, with 17 bases between the two germline ends. CDR1 is SGHTS, CDR2 YDEGEE, per germline. Written as DNA, the CDR3 is TGTGCCAGCAGCCCCACAAAGACTAGTGTCACAGATACGCAGTATTTT. Encoded protein: CASSPTKTSVTDTQYF.

The chain has TRBV28 and TRBJ2-6; D is possibly TRBD1 (5 bases). V lost 7 bases and J 2 bases, leaving 12 bases between the germline ends. This CDR3 region has 15 residues. Germline values: CDR1 MDHEN, CDR2 SYDVKM. CDR3 bases: TGTGCCAGCACGCCTGGGGCGCCTGGGGCCAACGTCCTGACTTTC. Translating gives CASTPGAPGANVLTF.

This chain connects TRBV28 to TRBJ1-2; unclear D gene. Germline V gene lookup returns CDR1 MDHEN and CDR2 SYDVKM. There are 16 residues in the CDR3. Trimming stripped 5 bases from V and 0 bases from J, with 16 bases between. This CDR3 is CASSPAIWSSNYGYTF. CDR3 nucleotide sequence: TGTGCCAGCAGTCCCGCTATTTGGAGTTCTAACTATGGCTACACCTTC.

Remarks on this clone: Its ends do not fully match the called genes, so a read error is possible. This sequence joins TRBV15 and TRBJ2-3; the D call may be TRBD1 or TRBD2 (7 bases each). Germline V lookup: CDR1 LNHNV, CDR2 YYDKDF (reference sequence). The CDR3 length is 13 residues. The CDR3 is CATGRGGSDTQYF. CDR3 coding DNA: TGTGCCACCGGCAGGGGGGGATCAGATACGCAGTATTTT.

The chain employs TRBV7-9 and TRBJ2-3; weak D call: TRBD2 (6 bases). Germline V gene lookup returns CDR1 SEHNR and CDR2 FQNEAQ (reference sequence). Trimming shortened V by 5 bases and J by 4 bases, and 25 bases separated the two germline ends. This CDR3 is 18 amino acids long. This CDR3 reads CASSPRERGLLRPDTQYF. CDR3 coding DNA: TGTGCCAGCAGCCCAAGGGAGAGGGGACTCCTACGCCCAGATACGCAGTATTTT.

The chain employs TRBV29-1 and TRBJ2-3, with D possibly matching TRBD1 (5 bases). The CDR3 is 13 amino acids. Germline values: CDR1 SQVTM, CDR2 ANQGSEA. Trimming left V 2 bases short and J 5 bases short, with 11 bases between. The CDR3 coding sequence is TGCAGCGTTGAACAGCAGGGAAGAGATACGCAGTATTTT. This encodes CSVEQQGRDTQYF.

In its sample, this clone was seen once. The chain recombines TRBV9 with TRBJ1-2, with TRBD1 as a possible D gene (6 bases). The length of the CDR3 is 14 residues. The V gene lost 2 bases and the J gene lost 3 bases, with 11 bases spanning the gap. Germline V gives CDR1 SGDLS, CDR2 YYNGEE. In DNA form, the CDR3 reads TGTGCCAGCAGCGTGTCAGGGGCCGACTATGGCTACACCTTC. As protein: CASSVSGADYGYTF. The whole variable domain, filled in from reference TRBV9 and TRBJ1-2, reads DSGVTQTPKHLITATGQRVTLRCSPRSGDLSVYWYQQSLDQGLQFLIQYYNGEERAKGNILERFSAQQFPDLHSELNLSSLELGDSALYFCASSVSGADYGYTFGSGTRLTVV.